The clone carrying this T cell receptor (beta chain) appeared a few times. Germline V CDR1 and CDR2: SNHLY, FYNNEI. This CDR3 spans 14 amino acids. V was clipped by 5 bases and J by 4 bases; unmatched bases: 6. Beta-chain TCR CDR3 regions were amplified from RNA transcripts. HTBI primers primed a first-round RT-PCR, and a second-round multiplex PCR followed. TCRdb reanalysed the multiplex PCR reads using MiXCR and keeps one entry per CDR3 protein. The sample shows 600,000 to 650,000 distinct CDR3 sequences, over 20% of them seen only once. The data stem from a study of Graves' ophthalmopathy and Graves' hyperthyroidism.

This clonotype was sampled from a woman under 30 with stable Graves' hyperthyroidism. Some clones in this sample may be carry-over from other donors' samples. Sequencing input: peripheral blood. The chain employs TRBV2 and TRBJ1-1; 8 bases line up with TRBD1. This CDR3 is CASSRQGQVTEAFF. In nucleotides, the CDR3 is TGTGCCAGCAGTCGACAGGGGCAAGTCACTGAAGCTTTCTTT.